One sample yielded the 3 T cell receptor beta chains listed below, sequenced in a study of breast tumors, draining lymph nodes, adjacent tissues. Each CDR3 protein gets one entry after TCRdb re-called the multiplex PCR reads with MiXCR. This repertoire shows 150,000 to 200,000 distinct CDR3 sequences, about 33% found once; its top ten account for roughly 4.3%. Axillary draining lymph nodes of breast cancer patients supplied the node samples. The material sequenced was axillary lymph node tissue. All receptors come from a female donor with breast cancer. Some clones in this sample may be carry-over from other donors' samples.

This clonotype was recorded at least ten times. DNA of the CDR3: TGCGCCAGCAGCCAAGGGAGCACAGTCTATGGCTACACCTTC. Residues: CASSQGSTVYGYTF. The chain joins TRBV4-1 to TRBJ1-2, with D unresolved. V was shortened by 1 base and J by 4 bases, with 10 bases between the two germline ends. This CDR3 comprises 14 residues. CDR1 and CDR2 from the germline V gene are MGHRA and YSYEKL.

Turning to this clonotype: A clone one base away is much larger, so this may be a read error. The chain is built from TRBV6-6 and TRBJ1-2, with D maybe TRBD1 (6 bases). Germline CDR1 reads MNHNY; CDR2 reads SVGAGI (reference sequence). The CDR3 has 15 amino acids. V was clipped by 5 bases and J by 0 bases, with 13 bases between them. The CDR3 nucleotides are TGTGCCAGCAGTCATCAGAGGACAGCTAACTATGGCTACACCTTC. It translates to CASSHQRTANYGYTF.

This clonotype was observed at least ten times. This chain connects TRBV9 to TRBJ2-3, with TRBD2 matching 11 bases. J lost 2 bases, V lost 0 bases, and 2 bases had no gene match. Germline V gives CDR1 SGDLS, CDR2 YYNGEE. The CDR3 is made up of 16 amino acids. The CDR3 DNA is TGTGCCAGCAGCGTAGTACTAGCGGGAGACACAGATACGCAGTATTTT. The encoded protein is CASSVVLAGDTDTQYF.